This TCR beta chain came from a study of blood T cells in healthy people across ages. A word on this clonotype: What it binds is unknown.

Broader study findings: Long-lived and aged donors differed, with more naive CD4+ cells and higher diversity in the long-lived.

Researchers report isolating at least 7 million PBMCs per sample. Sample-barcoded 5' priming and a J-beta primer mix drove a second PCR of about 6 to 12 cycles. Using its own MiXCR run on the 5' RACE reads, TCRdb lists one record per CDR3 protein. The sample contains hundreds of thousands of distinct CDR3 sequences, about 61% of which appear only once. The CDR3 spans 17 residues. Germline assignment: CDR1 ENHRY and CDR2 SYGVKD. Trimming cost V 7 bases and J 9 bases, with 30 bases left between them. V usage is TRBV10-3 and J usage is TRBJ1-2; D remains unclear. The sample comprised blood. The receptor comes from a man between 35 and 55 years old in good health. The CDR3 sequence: CAITRTELGPMMWSYTF. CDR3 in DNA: TGTGCCATCACGCGGACGGAACTTGGCCCGATGATGTGGAGCTACACCTTC.